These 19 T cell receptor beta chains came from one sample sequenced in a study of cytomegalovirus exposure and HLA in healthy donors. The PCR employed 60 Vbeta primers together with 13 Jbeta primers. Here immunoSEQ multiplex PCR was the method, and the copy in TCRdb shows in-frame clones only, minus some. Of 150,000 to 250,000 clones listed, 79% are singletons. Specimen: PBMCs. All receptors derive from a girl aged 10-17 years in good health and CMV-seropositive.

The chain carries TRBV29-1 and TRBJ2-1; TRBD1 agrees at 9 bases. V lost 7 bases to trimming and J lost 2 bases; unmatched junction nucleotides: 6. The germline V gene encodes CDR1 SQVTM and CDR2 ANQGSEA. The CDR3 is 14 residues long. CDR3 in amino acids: CSGGQGPAYNEQFF. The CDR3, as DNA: TGCAGCGGGGGACAGGGCCCTGCCTACAATGAGCAGTTCTTC.

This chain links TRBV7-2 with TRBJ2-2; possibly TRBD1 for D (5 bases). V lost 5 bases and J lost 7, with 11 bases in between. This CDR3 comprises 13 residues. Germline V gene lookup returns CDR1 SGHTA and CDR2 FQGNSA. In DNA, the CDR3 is TGTGCCAGCAGCCCCCAGGGTAGCGGGGAGCTGTTTTTT. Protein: CASSPQGSGELFF. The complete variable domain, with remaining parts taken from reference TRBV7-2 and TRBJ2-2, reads GAGVSQSPSNKVTEKGKDVELRCDPISGHTALYWYRQSLGQGLEFLIYFQGNSAPDKSGLPSDRFSAERTGGSVSTLTIQRTQQEDSAVYLCASSPQGSGELFFGEGSRLTVL.

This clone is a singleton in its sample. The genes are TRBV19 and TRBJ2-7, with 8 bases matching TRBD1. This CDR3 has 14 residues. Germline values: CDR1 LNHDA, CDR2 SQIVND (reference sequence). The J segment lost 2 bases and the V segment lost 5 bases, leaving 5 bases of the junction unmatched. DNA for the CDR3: TGTGCCAGTAGTGGACAGGGTTTGACCTACGAGCAGTACTTC. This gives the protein CASSGQGLTYEQYF.

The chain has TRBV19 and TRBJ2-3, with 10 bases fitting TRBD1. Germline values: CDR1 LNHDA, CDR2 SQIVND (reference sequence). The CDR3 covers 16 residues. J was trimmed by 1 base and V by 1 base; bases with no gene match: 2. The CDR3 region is CASSIGGTGGTDTQYF. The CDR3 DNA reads TGTGCCAGTAGTATAGGTGGGACAGGGGGCACAGATACGCAGTATTTT. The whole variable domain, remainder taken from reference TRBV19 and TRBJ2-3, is DGGITQSPKYLFRKEGQNVTLSCEQNLNHDAMYWYRQDPGQGLRLIYYSQIVNDFQKGDIAEGYSVSREKKESFPLTVTSAQKNPTAFYLCASSIGGTGGTDTQYFGPGTRLTVL.

The CDR3 spells CASSEYGQANEKLFF. The CDR3 DNA reads as TGTGCCAGCAGTGAATACGGACAGGCGAATGAAAAACTGTTTTTT. The chain carries TRBV25-1 and TRBJ1-4, with 7 bases identical to TRBD1. Germline CDR1 reads MGHDK; CDR2 reads SYGVNS. V lost 0 bases, J lost 5 bases, and 3 bases stayed unmatched. The CDR3 loop spans 15 amino acids.

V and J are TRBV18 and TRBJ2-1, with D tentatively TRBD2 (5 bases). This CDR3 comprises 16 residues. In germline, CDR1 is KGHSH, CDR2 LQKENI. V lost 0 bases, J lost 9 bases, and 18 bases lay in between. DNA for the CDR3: TGTGCCAGCTCACCACCGGGCCGCGGGCTAAGGGCTGAGCAGTTCTTC. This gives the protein CASSPPGRGLRAEQFF.

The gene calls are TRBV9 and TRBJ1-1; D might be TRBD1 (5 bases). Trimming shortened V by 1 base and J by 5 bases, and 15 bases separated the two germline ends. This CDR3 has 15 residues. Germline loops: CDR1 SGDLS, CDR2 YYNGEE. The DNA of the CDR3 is TGTGCCAGCAGCGTACAGACCGGGGGTTGGACTGAAGCTTTCTTT. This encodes CASSVQTGGWTEAFF.

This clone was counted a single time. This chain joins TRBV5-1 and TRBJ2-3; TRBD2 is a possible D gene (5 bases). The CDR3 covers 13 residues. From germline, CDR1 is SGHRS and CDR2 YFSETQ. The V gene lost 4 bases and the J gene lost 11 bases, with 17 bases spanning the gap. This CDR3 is CASSADSPAGQYF. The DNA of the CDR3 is TGCGCCAGCAGCGCGGACTCTCCCGCTGGGCAGTATTTT.

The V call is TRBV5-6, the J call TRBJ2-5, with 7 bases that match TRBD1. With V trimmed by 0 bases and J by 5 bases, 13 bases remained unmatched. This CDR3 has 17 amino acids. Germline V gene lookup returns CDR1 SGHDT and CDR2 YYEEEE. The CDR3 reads CASSLVPVQTGLETQYF. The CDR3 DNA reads TGTGCCAGCAGCTTGGTCCCCGTACAGACAGGGTTGGAGACCCAGTACTTC.

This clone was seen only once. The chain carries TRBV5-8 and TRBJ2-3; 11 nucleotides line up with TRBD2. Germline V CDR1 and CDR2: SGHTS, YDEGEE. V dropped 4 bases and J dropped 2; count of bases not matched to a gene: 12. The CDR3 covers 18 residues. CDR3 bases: TGTGCCAGCAGCCCCGACATAGCGGGGGGGACCCACACAGATACGCAGTATTTT. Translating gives CASSPDIAGGTHTDTQYF.

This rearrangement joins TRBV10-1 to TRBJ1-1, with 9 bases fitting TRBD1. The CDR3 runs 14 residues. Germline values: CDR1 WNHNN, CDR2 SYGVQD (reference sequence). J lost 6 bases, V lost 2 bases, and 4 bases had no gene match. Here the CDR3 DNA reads TGCGCCAGCAGTGAGACGGGACAGGGCCCTGAAGCTTTCTTT. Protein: CASSETGQGPEAFF.

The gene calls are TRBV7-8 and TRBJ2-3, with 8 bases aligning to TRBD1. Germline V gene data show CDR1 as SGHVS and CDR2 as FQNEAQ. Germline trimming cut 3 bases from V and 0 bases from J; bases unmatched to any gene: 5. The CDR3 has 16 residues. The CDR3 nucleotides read TGTGCCAGCAGCTTGCCAGGGGGCAGTAGCACAGATACGCAGTATTTT. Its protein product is CASSLPGGSSTDTQYF.

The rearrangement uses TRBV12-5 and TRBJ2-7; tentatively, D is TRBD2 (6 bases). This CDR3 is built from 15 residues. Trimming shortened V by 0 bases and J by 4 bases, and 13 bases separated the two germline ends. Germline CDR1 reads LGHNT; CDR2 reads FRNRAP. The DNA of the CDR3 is TGTGCTAGTGGTTTGGTATTGGGACTTACTTACGAGCAGTACTTC. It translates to CASGLVLGLTYEQYF. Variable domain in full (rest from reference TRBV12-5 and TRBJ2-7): DARVTQTPRHKVTEMGQEVTMRCQPILGHNTVFWYRQTMMQGLELLAYFRNRAPLDDSGMPKDRFSAEMPDATLATLKIQPSEPRDSAVYFCASGLVLGLTYEQYFGPGTRLTVT.

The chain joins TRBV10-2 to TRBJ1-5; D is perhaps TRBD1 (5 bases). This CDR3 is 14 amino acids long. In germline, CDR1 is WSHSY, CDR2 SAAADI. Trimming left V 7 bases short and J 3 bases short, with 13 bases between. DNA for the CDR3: TGCGCCAGCAAATCGAGCAGGGTCAATCAGCCCCAGCATTTT. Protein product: CASKSSRVNQPQHF.

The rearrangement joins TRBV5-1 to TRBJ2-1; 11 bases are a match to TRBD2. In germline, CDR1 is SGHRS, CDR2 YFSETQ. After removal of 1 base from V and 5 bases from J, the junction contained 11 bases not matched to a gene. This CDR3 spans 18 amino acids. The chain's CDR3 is CASSLRTTLAGGDNEQFF. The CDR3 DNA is TGCGCCAGCAGCTTGCGGACAACTCTAGCGGGGGGCGACAATGAGCAGTTCTTC.

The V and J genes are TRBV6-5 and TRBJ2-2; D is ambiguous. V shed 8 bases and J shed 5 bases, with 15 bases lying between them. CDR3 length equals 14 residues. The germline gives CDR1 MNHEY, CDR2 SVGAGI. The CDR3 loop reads CASQMTGKTGELFF. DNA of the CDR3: TGTGCCAGCCAAATGACTGGAAAAACCGGGGAGCTGTTTTTT.

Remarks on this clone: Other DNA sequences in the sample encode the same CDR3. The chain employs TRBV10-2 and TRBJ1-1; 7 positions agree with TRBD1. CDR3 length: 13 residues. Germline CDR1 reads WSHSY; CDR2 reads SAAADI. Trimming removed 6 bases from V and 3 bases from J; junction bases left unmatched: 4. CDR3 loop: CASSDRVDTEAFF. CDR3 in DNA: TGCGCCAGCAGCGACAGGGTCGACACTGAAGCTTTCTTT.

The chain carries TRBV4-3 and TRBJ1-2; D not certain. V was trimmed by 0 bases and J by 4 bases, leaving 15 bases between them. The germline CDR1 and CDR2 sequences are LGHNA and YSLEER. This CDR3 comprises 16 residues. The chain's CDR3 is CASSQDRVTKPYGYTF. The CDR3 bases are TGCGCCAGCAGCCAAGATCGGGTCACGAAACCCTATGGCTACACCTTC.

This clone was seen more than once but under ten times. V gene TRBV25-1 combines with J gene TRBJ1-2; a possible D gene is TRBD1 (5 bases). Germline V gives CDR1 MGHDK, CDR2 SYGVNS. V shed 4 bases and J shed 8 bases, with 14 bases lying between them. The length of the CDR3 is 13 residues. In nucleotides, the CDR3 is TGTGCCAGCAGTGGGGGCAGGGAGGACGGCTACACCTTC. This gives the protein CASSGGREDGYTF.